The clone carrying this TCR beta chain was counted between two and nine times. The CDR3 covers 12 residues. The germline V gene has CDR1 SQVTM and CDR2 ANQGSEA. V lost 4 bases and J 8 bases, leaving 14 bases between the germline ends. This entry comes from a study of control samples from healthy donors and cancer patients. TCRdb keeps only in-frame clones here, not all; method: immunoSEQ multiplex PCR. The sample has roughly 88,000 clones; about 89% are singletons. The chain recombines TRBV29-1 with TRBJ1-1; D is uncertain. The sequencing input was blood. The clonotype comes from a woman in her thirties in good health. For the CDR3, the DNA is TGCAGCGTTGTATGGGGAGCCCAGGAAGCTTTCTTT. Translation gives CSVVWGAQEAFF.